This T cell receptor (beta chain) was recovered during a study of response to subunit inactivated influenza vaccine. The germline CDR1 and CDR2 sequences are GTSNPN and SVGIG (reference sequence). The CDR3 is 13 amino acids. V was pared by 8 bases and J by 2 bases, with 14 bases between. TCRdb reanalysed the RT-PCR reads using MiXCR and keeps one entry per CDR3 protein. Of about 830,000 distinct CDR3 sequences listed, roughly 18% are singletons. The chain employs TRBV30 and TRBJ2-3; D is unclear. Sequencing was performed on PBMCs from blood, taken 5 days after vaccination. This receptor was taken from a man aged 45-65 years who received an inactivated influenza vaccine. The CDR3 loop is CAGIHSNTDTQYF. Written as DNA, the CDR3 is TGTGCCGGGATACACTCTAACACAGATACGCAGTATTTT.